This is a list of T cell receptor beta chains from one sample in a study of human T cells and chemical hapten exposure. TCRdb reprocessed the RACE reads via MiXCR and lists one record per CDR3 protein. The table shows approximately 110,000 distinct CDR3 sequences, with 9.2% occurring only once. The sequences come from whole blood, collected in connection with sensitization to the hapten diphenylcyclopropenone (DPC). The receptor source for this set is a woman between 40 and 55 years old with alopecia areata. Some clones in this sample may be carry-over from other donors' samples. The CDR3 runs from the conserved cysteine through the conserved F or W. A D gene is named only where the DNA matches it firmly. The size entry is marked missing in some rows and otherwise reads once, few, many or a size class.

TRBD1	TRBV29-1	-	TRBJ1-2	CSVSTGPGYTF	TGCAGCGTTTCGACAGGGCCTGGCTACACCTTC
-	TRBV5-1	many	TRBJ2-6	CASSPIGGSGANVLTF	TGCGCCAGCAGCCCCATTGGGGGCTCTGGGGCCAACGTCCTGACTTTC
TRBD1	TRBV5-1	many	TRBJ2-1	CASSLGDRELDEQFF	TGCGCCAGCAGCTTGGGGGACAGGGAGTTGGATGAGCAGTTCTTC
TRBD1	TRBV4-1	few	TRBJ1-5	CASSSGQEGQPQHF	TGCGCCAGCAGCTCGGGACAGGAGGGACAGCCCCAGCATTTT
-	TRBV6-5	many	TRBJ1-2	CASSLTSSYGYTF	TGTGCCAGCAGCCTAACGAGTTCCTATGGCTACACCTTC
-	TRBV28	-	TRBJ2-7	CASSNPPPEEQYF	TGTGCCAGCAGTAATCCCCCACCGGAGGAGCAGTACTTC
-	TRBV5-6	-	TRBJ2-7	CASSSIPGHGDEQYF	TGTGCCAGCAGCTCCATCCCGGGCCATGGAGACGAGCAGTACTTC
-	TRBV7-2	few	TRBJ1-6	CASSLEGGRSPLHF	TGTGCCAGCAGCTTAGAAGGTGGCCGATCACCCCTCCACTTT
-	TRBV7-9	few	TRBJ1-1	CASSHYRANTEAFF	TGTGCCAGCAGTCATTACAGGGCTAACACTGAAGCTTTCTTT
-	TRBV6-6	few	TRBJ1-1	CASSYGDHSPRGRTEAFF	TGTGCCAGCAGTTACGGGGACCACTCACCCCGAGGGAGGACTGAAGCTTTCTTT